The clone carrying this T cell receptor beta chain was seen ten or more times. The antigen is not known. Library preparation (for TCRbeta) was performed with unique molecular identifiers. TCRdb reprocessed the PCR reads via MiXCR and lists one record per CDR3 protein. The table shows hundreds of thousands of distinct CDR3 sequences, with 6.5% to 10% occurring only once. This sample was included in a study of T-cell reconstitution after alpha-beta-depleted transplantation in children. Study-wide results and caveats: It was newly produced T cells that mostly accounted for T-cell counts and diversity one year after transplant. Alpha-beta T cells present about two months after transplant were reported to originate from several hundred expanded graft clones. Certain patients had high TCRbeta diversity at day 60, and it came from recipient T cells and thymic progenitors that survived.

The V end lost 5 bases, the J end lost 1 base, and 11 bases lay between the germline ends. The CDR3 has 13 residues. Germline V gene data show CDR1 as DFQATT and CDR2 as SNEGSKA (reference sequence). The chain is built from TRBV20-1 and TRBJ2-5, with D unclear. Sequencing was performed on PBMCs, mostly from graft donor cells, taken 180 days after TCRalphabeta/CD19-depleted stem cell transplant. The TCR sequence derives from a male patient under 18 who had a stem cell transplant for acute lymphoblastic leukemia, so the T cells may come from the graft donor. CDR3 sequence reads: CSACPRIQETQYF. The CDR3 coding sequence is TGCAGTGCTTGCCCCAGGATCCAAGAGACCCAGTACTTC.